A selection of T cell receptor beta chains follows, all from one sample in a study of cytomegalovirus exposure and HLA in healthy donors. Only in-frame clones appear in the TCRdb table, and some are missing; sequencing was by immunoSEQ multiplex PCR. The sample yields a few hundred thousand clones, approximately 83% seen once. Input material: PBMCs. The receptors shown here come from a woman aged 18-29 years in good health and CMV-seronegative. Each CDR3 is given with its conserved first and last residue. The D gene is left open where the match is weak. Some rows have no size entry. The others give once, few or many, or a class for an expanded clone.

TRBJ2-2,NA,TRBV29-1,TRBD2,TGCAGCGTTGAGGTTAGCGGGAGGGCCGGTTCCTTTACCGGGGAGCTGTTTTTT,CSVEVSGRAGSFTGELFF
TRBJ2-1,NA,TRBV27,TRBD1,TGTGCCAGCAGTCCCACAGGGGCCAGCTCCTACAATGAGCAGTTCTTC,CASSPTGASSYNEQFF
TRBJ2-3,NA,TRBV4-2,TRBD2,TGTGCCAGCAGCCAAATGGGACTAGCGGGAGAAGATACGCAGTATTTT,CASSQMGLAGEDTQYF
TRBJ2-7,NA,TRBV7-2,TRBD1,TGTGCCAGCAGCTCCGGGACAGGGTCCCACGAGCAGTACTTC,CASSSGTGSHEQYF
TRBJ2-7,NA,TRBV30,TRBD1,TGTGCCTTCTCCGGGACAGGGTACTACGAGCAGTACTTC,CAFSGTGYYEQYF
TRBJ1-4,once,TRBV4-1,TRBD1,TGCGCCAGCTCGTGGACAGGGGGCGATGAAAAACTGTTTTTT,CASSWTGGDEKLFF
TRBJ2-7,once,TRBV11-2,TRBD1,TGTGCCACCGGACAGGGGGTAAGCTCCTACGAGCAGTACTTC,CATGQGVSSYEQYF
TRBJ1-1,NA,TRBV2,NA,TGTGCCAATCCGGGACAAAACACTGAAGCTTTCTTT,CANPGQNTEAFF
TRBJ1-6,once,TRBV27,TRBD1,TGTGCCAGCAGTTTATCGGGACAGTTTAATTCACCCCTCCACTTT,CASSLSGQFNSPLHF
TRBJ1-2,few,TRBV4-3,NA,TGCGCCAGCAGCCAAGGTTCCGCGATAAACTATGGCTACACCTTC,CASSQGSAINYGYTF
TRBJ2-7,NA,TRBV4-1,NA,TGCGCCAGCAGCCAAGTTCAGGACAGCTCCTACGAGCAGTACTTC,CASSQVQDSSYEQYF
TRBJ2-2,NA,TRBV5-6,TRBD2,TGTGCCAGCAGCTTACGACTAGCGGGCTTCACCGGGGAGCTGTTTTTT,CASSLRLAGFTGELFF
TRBJ1-1,NA,TRBV9,TRBD1,TGTGCCAGCAGCCCCCGGGACAGGGCGTGGGCTTTCTTT,CASSPRDRAWAFF